This T cell receptor (beta chain) was identified in a study of shared clonotypes between healthy human individuals. This CDR3 comprises 15 residues. The V gene's germline CDR1 is SGHTA and CDR2 FQGNSA. Trimming took 1 base from V and 2 from J, leaving 12 bases between them. The assay was immunoSEQ multiplex PCR, and TCRdb's table has in-frame clones only and misses some. This sample has approximately 1.4 million clones, with around 98% found just once. Findings of the study overall: Rarefaction exposed incomplete sorted-subset sequencing despite large depth. The sharing of 4.5% to 5.5% of naive CD4 clonotypes was seen across a handful of donors.

Of note for this clone: Its antigen is currently unknown.

Donors comprised only Caucasian adults living in Nashville, Tennessee. Partitioning of CD4+ cells yielded a CD45RA+ naive subset and a CD45RA-negative memory subset. The receptor comes from a man under 40 in good health. The material sequenced was naive CD4+ T cells sorted from blood. Specified subset: CD45RA+ positively selected. This sequence joins TRBV7-2 and TRBJ2-7; either TRBD1 or TRBD2 may supply D (5 bases each). CDR3 sequence reads: CASSLGRGRTYEQYF. The CDR3 DNA reads TGTGCCAGCAGCTTAGGCCGGGGACGCACCTACGAGCAGTACTTC.